The source of this T cell receptor beta chain is a study of T cell repertoires in cytomegalovirus infection. TCRdb recomputed calls from the reads with MiXCR, one row per CDR3 protein. The data show fewer than 700,000 distinct CDR3 sequences, 20% to 25% seen once. The sequencing sample was made of CD8+ T cells from PBMCs. The sequence was collected from a human donor in good health (CMV status not recorded). Some clones in this sample may be carry-over from other donors' samples.

The CDR3 region is CASSWPTPMTGELFF. As DNA, the CDR3 is TGTGCCAGCAGTTGGCCGACACCGATGACCGGGGAGCTGTTTTTT. The chain uses TRBV6-2 or TRBV6-3 and TRBJ2-2; no definite D call. In germline, CDR1 is MNHEY, CDR2 SVGEGT. Trimming removed 4 bases at V and 5 bases at J, with 14 bases between. This CDR3 is 15 amino acids long.